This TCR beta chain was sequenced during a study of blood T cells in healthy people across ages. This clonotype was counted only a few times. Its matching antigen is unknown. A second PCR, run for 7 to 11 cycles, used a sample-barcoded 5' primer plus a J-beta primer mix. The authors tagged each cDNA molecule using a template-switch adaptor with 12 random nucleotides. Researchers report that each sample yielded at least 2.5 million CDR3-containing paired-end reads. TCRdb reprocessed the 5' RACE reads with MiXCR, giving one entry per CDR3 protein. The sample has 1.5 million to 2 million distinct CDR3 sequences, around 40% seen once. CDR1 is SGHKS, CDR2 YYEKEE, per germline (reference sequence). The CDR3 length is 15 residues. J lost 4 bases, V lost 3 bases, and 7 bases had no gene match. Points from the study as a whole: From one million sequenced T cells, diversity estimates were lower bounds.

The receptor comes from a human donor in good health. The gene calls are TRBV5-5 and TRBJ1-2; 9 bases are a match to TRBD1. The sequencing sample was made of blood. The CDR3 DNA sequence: TGTGCCAGCAGCTCGACCGGGACAGGGTTCTATGGCTACACCTTC. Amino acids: CASSSTGTGFYGYTF.